This is a list of T cell receptor beta chains from one sample in a study of T-cell reconstitution after alpha-beta-depleted transplantation in children. TCRdb reprocessed the PCR reads via MiXCR and lists one record per CDR3 protein. This table has about 360,000 distinct CDR3 sequences, about 14% appearing once. The material was PBMCs, obtained from the stem cell graft. All receptors come from a human donor who donated a stem cell graft to a child with Fanconi anemia. Each CDR3 is given with its conserved first and last residue. A D gene is named only where the DNA matches it firmly. Not every row has a clone size; where given, it reads once, few, many or a size class.

TRBJ2-3,few,TRBV12-3/TRBV12-4,.,CASRPTRWGTDTQYF,TGTGCCAGCAGACCCACCCGGTGGGGCACAGATACGCAGTATTTT
TRBJ2-1,few,TRBV5-1,.,CASSPTPSYNEQFF,TGCGCCAGCAGCCCGACTCCCTCCTACAATGAGCAGTTCTTC
TRBJ1-5,.,TRBV7-8,.,CASSAEYSNQPQHF,TGTGCCAGCAGCGCCGAGTATAGCAATCAGCCCCAGCATTTT
TRBJ1-1,few,TRBV6-5,.,CASSYSGLGQPAFF,TGTGCCAGCAGTTACTCGGGCTTGGGGCAGCCGGCTTTCTTT
TRBJ2-4,.,TRBV6-1,TRBD1,CASSLTGDGNIQYF,TGTGCCAGCAGTCTAACAGGGGACGGAAACATTCAGTACTTC
TRBJ2-1,few,TRBV19,.,CATLERPGEQFF,TGTGCCACCCTAGAGCGTCCCGGGGAGCAGTTCTTC
TRBJ1-4,many,TRBV6-5,TRBD1,CASSSQPGQGNEKLFF,TGTGCCAGCAGTTCCCAACCGGGACAGGGGAATGAAAAACTGTTTTTT
TRBJ1-1,few,TRBV27,.,CASRGIGLQNTEAFF,TGTGCCAGCAGGGGAATCGGACTCCAGAACACTGAAGCTTTCTTT
TRBJ1-2,few,TRBV7-8,TRBD1,CASSSGQGRFGGYTF,TGTGCCAGCAGCTCGGGACAGGGGAGATTCGGGGGCTACACCTTC
TRBJ2-1,.,TRBV10-2,.,CASSAIGMYNEQFF,TGCGCCAGCAGTGCTATCGGCATGTACAATGAGCAGTTCTTC
TRBJ2-1,.,TRBV18,TRBD1,CASSLGQGAPYNEQFF,TGTGCCAGCTCACTAGGACAGGGGGCCCCCTACAATGAGCAGTTCTTC
TRBJ1-5,few,TRBV9,.,CASSSPGPSNQPQHF,TGTGCCAGCAGCTCTCCGGGCCCAAGCAATCAGCCCCAGCATTTT
TRBJ1-6,.,TRBV4-3,.,CASSQSGDSPLHF,TGCGCCAGCAGCCAATCGGGGGATTCACCCCTCCACTTT
TRBJ1-6,many,TRBV7-9,TRBD1,CASSFGDRGISPLHF,TGTGCCAGCAGCTTCGGGGACAGGGGGATTTCACCCCTCCACTTT
TRBJ1-1,many,TRBV29-1,TRBD1,CSVEDRVATEAFF,TGCAGCGTTGAGGACAGGGTTGCTACTGAAGCTTTCTTT
TRBJ1-2,.,TRBV5-5,.,CASSYSPREGYGYTF,TGTGCCAGCAGCTACTCTCCCAGGGAAGGGTATGGCTACACCTTC
TRBJ2-1,.,TRBV24-1,TRBD2,CATSDGGRAEQFF,TGTGCCACCAGTGATGGGGGGAGGGCTGAGCAGTTCTTC
TRBJ1-1,.,TRBV29-1,.,CSATPREGRTEAFF,TGCAGCGCAACACCCAGGGAGGGGCGGACTGAAGCTTTCTTT
TRBJ2-7,.,TRBV9,.,CASSVDSTYEQYF,TGTGCCAGCAGCGTAGACTCAACCTACGAGCAGTACTTC
TRBJ2-3,many,TRBV6-1,TRBD1,CASSLRSGQGTDTQYF,TGTGCCAGCAGTCTTAGGTCGGGACAGGGGACAGATACGCAGTATTTT
TRBJ2-1,few,TRBV28,TRBD2,CASSLIHGSGANNEQFF,TGTGCCAGCAGTTTAATTCACGGTAGCGGGGCCAACAATGAGCAGTTCTTC
TRBJ2-7,many,TRBV4-2,.,CASSQDSTQNSYEQYF,TGTGCCAGCAGCCAAGATAGCACACAGAACTCCTACGAGCAGTACTTC
TRBJ2-1,many,TRBV29-1,.,CSVEYGDASSYNEQFF,TGCAGCGTTGAATACGGGGATGCGAGCTCCTACAATGAGCAGTTCTTC
TRBJ1-3,few,TRBV5-6,.,CASSWAQVGAGNTIYF,TGTGCCAGCAGCTGGGCCCAGGTTGGAGCCGGAAACACCATATATTTT
TRBJ2-1,.,TRBV20-1,TRBD2,CSARGGLAGYNEQFF,TGCAGTGCCCGAGGGGGGCTAGCGGGGTACAATGAGCAGTTCTTC
TRBJ2-5,.,TRBV14,TRBD1,CASSQGRGLNQETQYF,TGTGCCAGCAGCCAAGGAAGGGGGCTGAACCAAGAGACCCAGTACTTC